A selection of T cell receptor beta chains follows, all from one sample in a study of cytomegalovirus exposure and HLA in healthy donors. This table comes from immunoSEQ multiplex PCR, and its TCRdb copy is limited to in-frame clones, with some not included. The data hold about 160,000 clones, with approximately 70% observed a single time. Specimen: PBMCs. All receptors derive from a man between 35 and 55 years old in good health and CMV-seropositive. Each CDR3 is given with its conserved first and last residue. A D gene is named only where the DNA matches it firmly. Some rows have no size entry. The others give once, few or many, or a class for an expanded clone.

TRBV4-3,-,-,TRBJ2-3,TGCGCCAGCAGCCTGGGACTTAGAGGGGGCACAGATACGCAGTATTTT,CASSLGLRGGTDTQYF
TRBV19,-,-,TRBJ1-1,TGTGCCAGTAGTATTCTGGGGCAAACTGAAGCTTTCTTT,CASSILGQTEAFF
TRBV27,-,TRBD1,TRBJ2-2,TGTGCCAGCAGTCCCCACAGGGGGCGGTTCACCGGGGAGCTGTTTTTT,CASSPHRGRFTGELFF
TRBV7-9,few,-,TRBJ1-5,TGTGCCAGCAGCTTAACCAGTCAGCCCCAGCATTTT,CASSLTSQPQHF
TRBV19,once,TRBD1,TRBJ1-5,TGTGCCAGTAGTATACCTGGACAGGGGGCGAGGCAGCCCCAGCATTTT,CASSIPGQGARQPQHF
TRBV9,few,-,TRBJ2-1,TGTGCCAGCAGCGTAGAGGGGGGGTCCTACAATGAGCAGTTCTTC,CASSVEGGSYNEQFF
TRBV4-3,-,-,TRBJ2-7,TGCGCCAGCAGCTATTCCCCCCGGGCAGGGGACCACGAGCAGTACTTC,CASSYSPRAGDHEQYF
TRBV29-1,-,-,TRBJ1-2,TGCAGCGTTCTCTCGACAGGTTTGAGGTATGGCTACACCTTC,CSVLSTGLRYGYTF
TRBV5-4,-,TRBD1,TRBJ1-1,TGTGCCAGCAGTAAGGGACAGGCGCTGAACACTGAAGCTTTCTTT,CASSKGQALNTEAFF
TRBV19,-,-,TRBJ2-7,TGTGCCAGTAGTATCCAGGGGTTGGGCGAGCAGTACTTC,CASSIQGLGEQYF
TRBV10-3,-,TRBD2,TRBJ2-1,TGTGCCATCAGTGAGTCAGTCGCAGAGAGCGGGGGCCAAAATGAGCAGTTCTTC,CAISESVAESGGQNEQFF